The rows below give T cell receptor beta chains drawn from one sample of a study of CD4 and CD8 cells across lung adenocarcinoma regions. MiXCR was run by TCRdb on the PCR reads, yielding one entry per CDR3 protein. The table records roughly 5,200 distinct CDR3 sequences, 45% to 50% of them present only once. What was sequenced was CD4+ T cells from the margin of a lung tumor. These receptors were obtained from a male donor with lung adenocarcinoma. The CD4 and CD8 labels of this study may be unreliable. CDR3s include the opening cysteine and the closing phenylalanine or tryptophan. Each record gives: J gene, D gene, clone size, V gene, CDR3 DNA, CDR3 protein. D genes are given only for firm matches. Where a row states a size, it is once, few, many or the class of an expanded clone; other rows omit it.

J gene: TRBJ2-4; D gene: NA; clone size: NA; V gene: TRBV6-1; CDR3 DNA: TGTGCCAGCAGTGAATTCGGCGGGATCGCGGTCCTAGCCAAAAAGACTCAGTACTTC; CDR3 protein: CASSEFGGIAVLAKKTQYF
J gene: TRBJ2-1; D gene: NA; clone size: few; V gene: TRBV6-4; CDR3 DNA: TGTGCCAGCAGGCTAGCCATGACTTCGGATCGCCACAATGAGCAGTTCTTC; CDR3 protein: CASRLAMTSDRHNEQFF
J gene: TRBJ2-1; D gene: NA; clone size: many; V gene: TRBV4-1; CDR3 DNA: TGCGCCAGCAGCCAACAAACTAGTGATGGTGAGCAGTTCTTC; CDR3 protein: CASSQQTSDGEQFF
J gene: TRBJ2-7; D gene: NA; clone size: once; V gene: TRBV25-1; CDR3 DNA: TGTGCCAGCAGTAAAACAGGCACAGATATGCAGTACTTC; CDR3 protein: CASSKTGTDMQYF
J gene: TRBJ2-3; D gene: NA; clone size: NA; V gene: TRBV10-3; CDR3 DNA: TGTGCGGGCTTCCAGGATGTCAACACAGGGACGCAGTATTTT; CDR3 protein: CAGFQDVNTGTQYF
J gene: TRBJ2-4; D gene: NA; clone size: once; V gene: TRBV6-1; CDR3 DNA: TGTGCCAGCAGTGCCAATCGGGTGGGAGCCAACAACATTCAGTATTTC; CDR3 protein: CASSANRVGANNIQYF
J gene: TRBJ2-2; D gene: TRBD2; clone size: NA; V gene: TRBV7-2; CDR3 DNA: TGTGCCAGCAGCTTACTAGCGGGGACCGGGGAGCTGTTTTTT; CDR3 protein: CASSLLAGTGELFF
J gene: TRBJ2-1; D gene: NA; clone size: large; V gene: TRBV6-1; CDR3 DNA: TGTGCCAGCAGTGAAGGATTAAAGGATGAGCAGTTCTTC; CDR3 protein: CASSEGLKDEQFF
J gene: TRBJ2-4; D gene: NA; clone size: NA; V gene: TRBV10-1; CDR3 DNA: TGCGCCTGGGGGCTGCGTGGCACAAATACTCAGTACTTC; CDR3 protein: CAWGLRGTNTQYF
J gene: TRBJ2-3; D gene: NA; clone size: NA; V gene: TRBV4-1; CDR3 DNA: TGCGCCAGCAGCCAAGACAGGGCCAAGGATACGCAGTATTTT; CDR3 protein: CASSQDRAKDTQYF
J gene: TRBJ1-2; D gene: TRBD1; clone size: once; V gene: TRBV6-1; CDR3 DNA: TGTGCCAGCAGTGAAGTGGACAGGGGCTATGGCTACACCTTC; CDR3 protein: CASSEVDRGYGYTF
J gene: TRBJ2-5; D gene: TRBD2; clone size: medium-sized; V gene: TRBV6-1; CDR3 DNA: TGTGCCAGCAGAGGCCCCATATGGGCGGGAGTGGTAGAGACCCAGTACTTC; CDR3 protein: CASRGPIWAGVVETQYF
J gene: TRBJ2-1; D gene: NA; clone size: medium-sized; V gene: TRBV6-1; CDR3 DNA: TGTGCCAGCAGTGGTGCTTGGGGGAGGACCTACAATGAGCAGTTCTTC; CDR3 protein: CASSGAWGRTYNEQFF
J gene: TRBJ2-3; D gene: NA; clone size: NA; V gene: TRBV10-3; CDR3 DNA: TGTGCCATCGGGGACCGGGGGCAAGAGACCCAGTATTTT; CDR3 protein: CAIGDRGQETQYF
J gene: TRBJ2-5; D gene: NA; clone size: NA; V gene: TRBV27; CDR3 DNA: TGTGCCAGCAGTCCTGGGCTCCTAGGTTGTGGCAAAGAGACCCAGTACTTT; CDR3 protein: CASSPGLLGCGKETQYF
J gene: TRBJ2-4; D gene: TRBD2; clone size: medium-sized; V gene: TRBV10-1; CDR3 DNA: TGCGCCAGCAGTGAGGGAACGGGAGGACAAAACATTCAGTACTTC; CDR3 protein: CASSEGTGGQNIQYF
J gene: TRBJ2-5; D gene: NA; clone size: NA; V gene: TRBV6-4; CDR3 DNA: TGTGCCAGGGGGGACGGGGGCGGGGGCGAAGATACCCAGTACTTC; CDR3 protein: CARGDGGGGEDTQYF